Listed here are 29 T cell receptor beta chains from one sample, sequenced in a study of graft-versus-host responses after intestinal transplantation. Data came from immunoSEQ multiplex PCR; TCRdb stores just in-frame clones and leaves some out. The sample holds some 110,000 clones; just over 90% are singletons and the top ten take about 0.2%. Antigen specificity for these receptors is unknown. Here the sequenced sample was unstimulated CD4+ T cells sorted from spleen or lymph node cells, taken before transplant. The receptors here all came from a human donor who was the organ donor for an intestinal transplant.

This chain uses TRBV4-1 with TRBJ2-6; TRBD1 aligns across 8 bases. With 6 bases clipped from V and 4 bases from J, the junction kept 8 bases outside the gene matches. The CDR3 has 16 amino acids. Germline loops: CDR1 MGHRA, CDR2 YSYEKL. The CDR3 DNA reads as TGCGCCAGCAGGTCGCAGGGGGCGCACGGGGCCAACGTCCTGACTTTC. Its translation: CASRSQGAHGANVLTF.

The chain has TRBV6-5 and TRBJ2-7; TRBD2 matches 11 bases. Germline assignment: CDR1 MNHEY and CDR2 SVGAGI. J was trimmed by 1 base and V by 5 bases; bases with no gene match: 4. The CDR3 is made up of 15 amino acids. The CDR3 coding sequence is TGTGCCAGCAGTGGTGGACTAGCGGGTTCCTACGAGCAGTACTTC. Protein: CASSGGLAGSYEQYF.

The V gene is TRBV5-1, the J gene TRBJ2-3, with 8 bases that match TRBD1. V lost 2 bases, J lost 4 bases, and 9 bases stayed unmatched. Germline V gives CDR1 SGHRS, CDR2 YFSETQ. The CDR3 loop spans 16 amino acids. The CDR3 is CASSLAGGAFSDTQYF. The CDR3 coding sequence is TGCGCCAGCAGCTTAGCAGGGGGCGCTTTCTCAGATACGCAGTATTTT.

The rearrangement uses TRBV28 and TRBJ2-7, with TRBD1 matching over 7 bases. This CDR3 comprises 16 residues. CDR1 MDHEN and CDR2 SYDVKM come from the germline V gene. V was pared by 4 bases and J by 4 bases, with 13 bases of the junction left unmatched. The CDR3 region is CASSYRHGQEKYEQYF. Here the CDR3 DNA reads TGTGCCAGCAGTTACCGCCACGGACAGGAGAAGTACGAGCAGTACTTC.

The chain joins TRBV19 to TRBJ2-2, with a weak D call TRBD1 (6 bases). CDR3 length: 14 amino acids. Deletions cut 4 bases from V and 4 bases from J, with 10 bases between. Germline V gives CDR1 LNHDA, CDR2 SQIVND (reference sequence). CDR3 nucleotides: TGTGCCAGTAGTAGAGGGACACTCACCGGGGAGCTGTTTTTT. Protein: CASSRGTLTGELFF.

The J gene is TRBJ2-7, the V gene TRBV7-2; 8 positions agree with TRBD2. Germline V gene sequence: CDR1 SGHTA, CDR2 FQGNSA. This CDR3 contains 15 residues. Trimming removed 1 base from V and 2 bases from J; junction bases left unmatched: 4. The DNA for the CDR3 is TGTGCCAGCAGCTTAGACGGGACTAGGACCTACGAGCAGTACTTC. Protein: CASSLDGTRTYEQYF.

The chain carries TRBV5-5 and TRBJ2-5; TRBD1 matches 7 bases. J lost 4 bases, V lost 4 bases, and 7 bases had no gene match. This CDR3 comprises 14 residues. CDR1 is SGHKS and CDR2 is YYEKEE in the germline V gene (reference sequence). In DNA, the CDR3 is TGTGCCAGCAGCACTGACAGGGTTCGAGAGACCCAGTACTTC. Amino acids: CASSTDRVRETQYF.

With regard to this clone: In the same sample, other DNA sequences code for this CDR3. CDR3 protein: CSASGDTQYF. CDR3 nucleotides: TGCAGTGCTAGTGGGGATACGCAGTATTTT. The genes are TRBV20-1 and TRBJ2-3; D call uncertain. Germline CDR1 reads DFQATT; CDR2 reads SNEGSKA (reference sequence). The CDR3 contains 10 residues. V was pared by 3 bases and J by 6 bases, with 4 bases between.

This chain connects TRBV7-2 to TRBJ2-5; 13 nucleotides match TRBD2. This CDR3 comprises 17 residues. Germline lookup yields CDR1 SGHTA and CDR2 FQGNSA. After removal of 1 base from V and 5 bases from J, the junction contained 7 bases not matched to a gene. This CDR3 reads CASSLGTSGSYGETQYF. Written as DNA, the CDR3 is TGTGCCAGCAGCTTAGGGACTAGCGGGAGTTATGGGGAGACCCAGTACTTC.

V gene TRBV6-5 combines with J gene TRBJ2-2, with D perhaps matching TRBD2 (5 bases). Trimming took 0 bases from V and 7 from J, leaving 9 bases between them. Germline V gene data show CDR1 as MNHEY and CDR2 as SVGAGI. This CDR3 has 14 residues. The CDR3 sequence is CASSYSRGRGELFF. The CDR3 DNA reads as TGTGCCAGCAGTTACTCCCGGGGTCGCGGGGAGCTGTTTTTT.

The CDR3 DNA reads TGTGCCAGCAGCCGGACTAGCACAGATACGCAGTATTTT. Residues: CASSRTSTDTQYF. This chain joins TRBV4-2 and TRBJ2-3, with a tentative D call TRBD2 (5 bases). Trimming stripped 4 bases from V and 0 bases from J, with 5 bases between. CDR1 is LGHNA and CDR2 is YNFKEQ in the germline V gene. This CDR3 is 13 amino acids long.

This chain joins TRBV29-1 and TRBJ1-1; D is unresolved. The V gene's germline CDR1 is SQVTM and CDR2 ANQGSEA. Trimming removed 4 bases from V and 4 bases from J, with 16 bases in between. CDR3 length: 14 amino acids. The DNA for the CDR3 is TGCAGCGTTGGAGCCTCAGAGGGTACCACTGAAGCTTTCTTT. Residues: CSVGASEGTTEAFF.

The gene calls are TRBV5-1 and TRBJ1-5; TRBD1 matches 8 bases. The CDR3 is 14 amino acids. The V gene end was trimmed by 4 bases and the J gene end by 8 bases; junction bases not matched to a gene: 8. Germline CDR1 SGHRS, CDR2 YFSETQ. The CDR3 DNA reads as TGCGCCAGCAGCGTCTCAGGGGGCGATGAGCCCCAGCATTTT. Its protein is CASSVSGGDEPQHF. Complete variable domain (other parts from reference TRBV5-1 and TRBJ1-5): KAGVTQTPRYLIKTRGQQVTLSCSPISGHRSVSWYQQTPGQGLQFLFEYFSETQRNKGNFPGRFSGRQFSNSRSEMNVSTLELGDSALYLCASSVSGGDEPQHFGDGTRLSIL.

This chain uses TRBV9 with TRBJ1-1, with TRBD1 as a possible D gene (6 bases). Trimming left V 3 bases short and J 1 base short, with 10 bases between. The CDR3 loop spans 14 amino acids. Germline V gives CDR1 SGDLS, CDR2 YYNGEE. In DNA, the CDR3 is TGTGCCAGCAGCGCACAGGGCCCGAACACTGAAGCTTTCTTT. It encodes CASSAQGPNTEAFF. Filled out from reference TRBV9 and TRBJ1-1, the complete variable domain reads DSGVTQTPKHLITATGQRVTLRCSPRSGDLSVYWYQQSLDQGLQFLIQYYNGEERAKGNILERFSAQQFPDLHSELNLSSLELGDSALYFCASSAQGPNTEAFFGQGTRLTVV.

V usage is TRBV9 and J usage is TRBJ2-1, with D possibly being TRBD1 or TRBD2 (5 bases each). Germline loops: CDR1 SGDLS, CDR2 YYNGEE. Trimming took 0 bases from V and 2 from J, leaving 9 bases between them. The CDR3 is 15 residues long. The CDR3 DNA follows: TGTGCCAGCAGCGTAGGGGGGATAACCTACAATGAGCAGTTCTTC. Residues: CASSVGGITYNEQFF.

The V and J genes are TRBV5-1 and TRBJ2-1; D is uncertain. CDR1 is SGHRS and CDR2 is YFSETQ in the germline V gene. Trimming left V 2 bases short and J 0 bases short, with 6 bases between. This CDR3 has 14 amino acids. The CDR3 DNA follows: TGCGCCAGCAGCTTCGGCGGCTCCTACAATGAGCAGTTCTTC. Translation gives CASSFGGSYNEQFF.

The rearrangement links TRBV11-2 to TRBJ2-7; no definite D call. Deletions cut 1 base from V and 3 bases from J, with 4 bases between. Germline V gene sequence: CDR1 SGHAT, CDR2 FQNNGV. The CDR3 runs 12 residues. The DNA for the CDR3 is TGTGCCAGCAGCTTAGGGTTCTACGAGCAGTACTTC. This encodes CASSLGFYEQYF.

CDR3 sequence: CASSLVDGYYGYTF. CDR3 nucleotides: TGTGCCAGCAGCTTAGTCGACGGATACTATGGCTACACCTTC. The chain uses TRBV7-9 and TRBJ1-2; unclear D gene. The germline CDR1 and CDR2 sequences are SEHNR and FQNEAQ (reference sequence). Trimming left V 1 base short and J 3 bases short, with 9 bases between. This CDR3 has 14 residues.

This chain uses TRBV6-5 with TRBJ1-1; TRBD1 is a possible D gene (5 bases). CDR1 is MNHEY and CDR2 is SVGAGI in the germline V gene. This CDR3 spans 13 amino acids. The germline V and J ends were trimmed by 7 bases and 1 base, with 10 bases remaining between them. Here the CDR3 reads CASNKDRNTEAFF. The CDR3 region has the DNA TGTGCCAGCAATAAAGACAGGAACACTGAAGCTTTCTTT.

The chain uses TRBV6-1 and TRBJ2-7; D remains unclear. In germline, CDR1 is MNHNS, CDR2 SASEGT. This CDR3 region has 14 residues. Trimming removed 1 base at V and 4 bases at J, with 11 bases between. This CDR3 reads CASSEVPPGYEQYF. The DNA of the CDR3 is TGTGCCAGCAGTGAAGTGCCCCCGGGTTACGAGCAGTACTTC.

The chain carries TRBV29-1 and TRBJ2-1, with 10 bases matching TRBD1. Germline lookup yields CDR1 SQVTM and CDR2 ANQGSEA. CDR3 length equals 13 residues. J was trimmed by 7 bases and V by 4 bases; bases with no gene match: 4. CDR3 loop: CSVGQGARNEQFF. CDR3 coding DNA: TGCAGCGTTGGACAGGGGGCGCGTAATGAGCAGTTCTTC.

The chain joins TRBV25-1 to TRBJ1-2; TRBD1 aligns across 7 bases. V was clipped by 4 bases and J by 8 bases; unmatched bases: 7. Germline V gene sequence: CDR1 MGHDK, CDR2 SYGVNS. This CDR3 has 13 amino acids. DNA of the CDR3: TGTGCCAGCAGTGCGGAGGGGGCGGGGGGCTACACCTTC. Protein sequence: CASSAEGAGGYTF.

The chain joins TRBV9 to TRBJ2-2, with a possible D match to TRBD1 (7 bases). The CDR3 covers 16 residues. V shed 2 bases and J shed 4 bases, with 15 bases lying between them. CDR1 and CDR2 from the germline V gene are SGDLS and YYNGEE. CDR3 sequence reads: CASSVAGQSFTGELFF. The CDR3 DNA follows: TGTGCCAGCAGCGTTGCGGGACAGAGCTTCACCGGGGAGCTGTTTTTT.

The chain links TRBV29-1 to TRBJ2-7; 7 bases agree with TRBD1. V was pared by 4 bases and J by 0 bases, with 12 bases of the junction left unmatched. Germline V gene lookup returns CDR1 SQVTM and CDR2 ANQGSEA. The CDR3 length is 16 residues. The CDR3 DNA reads TGCAGCGTTGCGCGGTTTAGGGGGCCAAGCTCCTACGAGCAGTACTTC. Amino acid sequence: CSVARFRGPSSYEQYF.

The gene calls are TRBV28 and TRBJ2-3; 8 positions match TRBD1. In germline, CDR1 is MDHEN, CDR2 SYDVKM. Trimming at V came to 10 bases and at J to 5 bases, leaving 23 bases not matched to a gene. The CDR3 length is 18 residues. The CDR3 loop reads CATRGSPLDREEVDTQYF. The DNA for the CDR3 is TGTGCCACCAGAGGTTCCCCTTTGGACAGGGAGGAGGTAGATACGCAGTATTTT. The full variable domain, in which reference TRBV28 and TRBJ2-3 provide the parts outside the CDR3, is DVKVTQSSRYLVKRTGEKVFLECVQDMDHENMFWYRQDPGLGLRLIYFSYDVKMKEKGDIPEGYSVSREKKERFSLILESASTNQTSMYLCATRGSPLDREEVDTQYFGPGTRLTVL.

As to this clone: Other nucleotide sequences in the sample specify the same CDR3. The V gene is TRBV5-5, the J gene TRBJ1-2; TRBD1 matches at 7 bases. This CDR3 has 15 amino acids. Germline V gives CDR1 SGHKS, CDR2 YYEKEE (reference sequence). With V trimmed by 4 bases and J by 2 bases, 8 bases remained unmatched. Written as DNA, the CDR3 is TGTGCCAGCAGCGCGATAGACAGGGTGAACTATGGCTACACCTTC. Its protein is CASSAIDRVNYGYTF.

V is TRBV2 and J is TRBJ2-3; D is perhaps TRBD1 or TRBD2 (5 bases each). Germline-derived CDR1 and CDR2 are SNHLY and FYNNEI. CDR3 length: 13 amino acids. V dropped 6 bases and J dropped 2 bases, with 9 bases sitting between them. CDR3 nucleotides: TGTGCCAGCAGCCGGGACGTCACAGATACGCAGTATTTT. Translation gives CASSRDVTDTQYF.

The chain employs TRBV13 and TRBJ2-1, with 7 bases that match TRBD1. Germline lookup yields CDR1 PRHDT and CDR2 FYEKMQ (reference sequence). The length of the CDR3 is 16 residues. V gave up 5 bases and J gave up 2 bases; unmatched junction bases: 9. CDR3 sequence reads: CASSAPRQGTYNEQFF. The CDR3 region has the DNA TGTGCCAGCAGCGCCCCCCGACAGGGAACCTACAATGAGCAGTTCTTC. Full variable domain (rest looked up from reference TRBV13 and TRBJ2-1): AAGVIQSPRHLIKEKRETATLKCYPIPRHDTVYWYQQGPGQDPQFLISFYEKMQSDKGSIPDRFSAQQFSDYHSELNMSSLELGDSALYFCASSAPRQGTYNEQFFGPGTRLTVL.

This chain links TRBV2 with TRBJ1-5; maybe TRBD1 (5 bases). The CDR3 loop spans 14 amino acids. Germline values: CDR1 SNHLY, CDR2 FYNNEI. The ends were cut back, 3 bases at V and 9 bases at J, with 15 bases in the middle. In nucleotides, the CDR3 is TGTGCCAGCAGTGATTGGGACGGAGCCCCGCCCCAGCATTTT. It encodes CASSDWDGAPPQHF.